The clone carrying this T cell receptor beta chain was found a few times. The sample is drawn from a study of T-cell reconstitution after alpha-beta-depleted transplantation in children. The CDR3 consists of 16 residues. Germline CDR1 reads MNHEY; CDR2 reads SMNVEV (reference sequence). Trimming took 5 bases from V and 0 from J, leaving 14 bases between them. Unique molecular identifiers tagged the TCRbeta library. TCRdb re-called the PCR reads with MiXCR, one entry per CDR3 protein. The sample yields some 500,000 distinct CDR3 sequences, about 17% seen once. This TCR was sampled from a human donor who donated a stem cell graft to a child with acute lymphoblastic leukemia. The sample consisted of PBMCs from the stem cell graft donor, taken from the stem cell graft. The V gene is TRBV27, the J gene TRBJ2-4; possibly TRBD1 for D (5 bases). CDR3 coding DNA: TGTGCCAGCAGTCAACGACAGAGACTAGCCAAAAACATTCAGTACTTC. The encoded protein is CASSQRQRLAKNIQYF.